A single sample gave rise to the 25 T cell receptor beta chains below, sequenced in a study of blood T cell repertoires in COVID-19. Clones were read by immunoSEQ multiplex PCR, and TCRdb kept only the in-frame ones, dropping some. Here the sample spans 65,000 to 80,000 clones, approximately 90% being singletons. Source material: peripheral blood. All receptors come from a man in his forties or fifties with active COVID-19.

V is TRBV7-2 and J is TRBJ1-2; TRBD1 agrees at 7 bases. Per the germline V gene, CDR1 is SGHTA and CDR2 is FQGNSA. The CDR3 contains 18 residues. With V trimmed by 1 base and J by 6 bases, 17 bases remained unmatched. This CDR3 is CASSLVPSTQGTGDGYTF. CDR3 nucleotides: TGTGCCAGCAGCTTAGTCCCCTCAACACAGGGAACAGGGGATGGCTACACCTTC. Variable domain in full (rest from reference TRBV7-2 and TRBJ1-2): GAGVSQSPSNKVTEKGKDVELRCDPISGHTALYWYRQSLGQGLEFLIYFQGNSAPDKSGLPSDRFSAERTGGSVSTLTIQRTQQEDSAVYLCASSLVPSTQGTGDGYTFGSGTRLTVV.

This clone was recorded once. The chain combines TRBV20-1 with TRBJ2-2; perhaps TRBD2 as D (5 bases). Per the germline V gene, CDR1 is DFQATT and CDR2 is SNEGSKA (reference sequence). V lost 3 bases, J lost 5 bases, and 16 bases lay in between. The CDR3 sequence is 15 residues long. The CDR3 sequence: CSASQEGAETGELFF. DNA for the CDR3: TGCAGTGCTAGTCAAGAGGGAGCGGAGACCGGGGAGCTGTTTTTT.

The V and J genes are TRBV10-3 and TRBJ2-1, with 16 bases matching TRBD2. CDR1 is ENHRY, CDR2 SYGVKD, per germline. This CDR3 spans 20 amino acids. V shed 4 bases and J 4 bases; nucleotides not matched to a gene: 13. DNA of the CDR3: TGTGCCATCAGTGGCATGTTTGGGACTAGCGGGAGGGGGCCGTACAATGAGCAGTTCTTC. Encoded protein: CAISGMFGTSGRGPYNEQFF.

V is TRBV6-2 or TRBV6-3 and J is TRBJ2-7; D is possibly TRBD2 (6 bases). The CDR3 spans 15 residues. Per the germline V gene, CDR1 is MNHEY and CDR2 is SVGEGT. V dropped 8 bases and J dropped 5 bases, with 22 bases sitting between them. As DNA, the CDR3 is TGTGCCAGCCGCCCTAGTTGGGGGGTGGTCCACGAGCAGTACTTC. Its protein is CASRPSWGVVHEQYF.

This clone showed up just once. This chain links TRBV11-3 with TRBJ2-5; 9 nucleotides agree with TRBD2. The germline V gene has CDR1 SGHNT and CDR2 YENEEA. With V trimmed by 3 bases and J by 2 bases, 10 bases remained unmatched. The CDR3 consists of 17 residues. DNA of the CDR3: TGTGCCAGCAGCTTTGGGACTAGCAGTTGGGGACAAGAGACCCAGTACTTC. This codes for CASSFGTSSWGQETQYF.

The J gene is TRBJ2-1, the V gene TRBV4-2; a weak D match, TRBD2 (5 bases). The CDR3 is 12 amino acids. Trimming stripped 0 bases from V and 9 bases from J, with 6 bases between. CDR1 LGHNA and CDR2 YNFKEQ come from the germline V gene. CDR3 bases: TGTGCCAGCAGCCAAGAGGGGAGTGAGCAGTTCTTC. Translation gives CASSQEGSEQFF.

CDR3 nucleotides: TGCAGCGTTGAAGATGACAGGGATAACTACGAGCAGTACTTC. This gives the protein CSVEDDRDNYEQYF. The V call is TRBV29-1, the J call TRBJ2-7; TRBD1 matches 7 bases. Per germline, CDR1 SQVTM and CDR2 ANQGSEA. This CDR3 has 14 amino acids. Trimming removed 0 bases from V and 3 bases from J; junction bases left unmatched: 5.

J is TRBJ2-1 and V is TRBV5-1, with a weak D call TRBD2 (5 bases). The CDR3 is 14 residues long. The V end was cut by 7 bases, the J end by 0 bases, with 11 bases between. In germline, CDR1 is SGHRS, CDR2 YFSETQ. The CDR3 region has the DNA TGCGCCAGCGCGGGCGCCAGCTCCTACAATGAGCAGTTCTTC. It specifies CASAGASSYNEQFF.

This chain links TRBV28 with TRBJ2-1, with TRBD2 matching 14 bases. The CDR3 runs to 16 residues. Germline lookup yields CDR1 MDHEN and CDR2 SYDVKM. The J segment lost 8 bases and the V segment lost 5 bases, leaving 8 bases of the junction unmatched. CDR3 DNA sequence: TGTGCCAGCAGTCCACGGACTAGCGGGAGGCACTATGAGCAGTTCTTC. Translation gives CASSPRTSGRHYEQFF.

The rearrangement joins TRBV4-3 to TRBJ2-3; 10 bases match TRBD1. Germline CDR1 and CDR2: LGHNA and YSLEER. The J segment lost 4 bases and the V segment lost 4 bases, leaving 11 bases of the junction unmatched. The CDR3 runs to 17 residues. The CDR3 sequence is CASSPLGRTGGADTQYF. Here the CDR3 DNA reads TGCGCCAGCAGCCCATTAGGAAGGACAGGGGGGGCAGATACGCAGTATTTT.

The rearrangement links TRBV28 to TRBJ1-5, with 9 bases identical to TRBD1. The J segment lost 1 base and the V segment lost 6 bases, leaving 4 bases of the junction unmatched. The CDR3 is 15 amino acids. CDR1 is MDHEN and CDR2 is SYDVKM in the germline V gene. The CDR3 DNA reads TGTGCCAGCAGGCCGACAGGGGGGAGCAATCAGCCCCAGCATTTT. Residues: CASRPTGGSNQPQHF.

V usage is TRBV9 and J usage is TRBJ2-3; TRBD1 aligns across 8 bases. The germline V gene encodes CDR1 SGDLS and CDR2 YYNGEE. This CDR3 region has 19 residues. Germline trimming cut 3 bases from V and 2 bases from J; bases unmatched to any gene: 17. CDR3 residues: CASSAGGPPTGALTDTQYF. As DNA, the CDR3 is TGTGCCAGCAGCGCCGGAGGACCACCGACAGGGGCCCTCACAGATACGCAGTATTTT.

This clone was observed a single time. The J gene is TRBJ1-2, the V gene TRBV7-2, with 8 bases matching TRBD1. Germline assignment: CDR1 SGHTA and CDR2 FQGNSA. CDR3 length: 15 residues. Germline trimming cut 4 bases from V and 0 bases from J; bases unmatched to any gene: 4. CDR3: CASSSQGASNYGYTF. The CDR3 DNA reads TGTGCCAGCAGCTCTCAGGGGGCCTCTAACTATGGCTACACCTTC.

This clone was detected only once. The V call is TRBV7-2, the J call TRBJ2-3; 7 nucleotides match TRBD2. V dropped 2 bases and J dropped 3; count of bases not matched to a gene: 5. Germline assignment: CDR1 SGHTA and CDR2 FQGNSA. The CDR3 is 15 residues long. This CDR3 is CASSLSTGGTDTQYF. CDR3 nucleotide sequence: TGTGCCAGCAGCTTATCGACGGGGGGAACAGATACGCAGTATTTT.

The rearrangement joins TRBV5-1 to TRBJ2-7; D may be TRBD1 (6 bases). Per germline, CDR1 SGHRS and CDR2 YFSETQ. Trimming shortened V by 2 bases and J by 3 bases, and 12 bases separated the two germline ends. This CDR3 is 14 amino acids long. The CDR3 here is CASSLGQTGYEQYF. CDR3 DNA: TGCGCCAGCAGCTTAGGACAGACCGGCTACGAGCAGTACTTC.

The CDR3 sequence is CASSSSQGNNSPLHF. In nucleotides, the CDR3 is TGTGCCAGCAGTTCTTCCCAGGGAAATAATTCACCCCTCCACTTT. The chain has TRBV27 and TRBJ1-6; perhaps TRBD1 as D (5 bases). V lost 4 bases and J lost 5, with 12 bases in between. The CDR3 is made up of 15 amino acids. Germline assignment: CDR1 MNHEY and CDR2 SMNVEV (reference sequence).

The J gene is TRBJ1-2, the V gene TRBV5-4; D gene uncertain. V lost 0 bases, J lost 0 bases, and 9 bases lay in between. Germline loops: CDR1 SGHNT, CDR2 YYREEE (reference sequence). The CDR3 is made up of 15 amino acids. The DNA of the CDR3 is TGTGCCAGCAGCTTGGACAGACGGACTAACTATGGCTACACCTTC. Residues: CASSLDRRTNYGYTF.

This rearrangement joins TRBV28 to TRBJ1-4; tentative D call: TRBD1 (5 bases). This CDR3 comprises 14 residues. Germline CDR1 reads MDHEN; CDR2 reads SYDVKM. Deletions cut 6 bases from V and 4 bases from J, with 12 bases between. DNA of the CDR3: TGTGCCAGCAGCCTGACAGTGGATAATGAAAAACTGTTTTTT. As protein: CASSLTVDNEKLFF.

The chain employs TRBV27 and TRBJ1-5, with 7 positions matching TRBD1. The CDR3 spans 17 residues. Germline V CDR1 and CDR2: MNHEY, SMNVEV (reference sequence). The junction had 17 bases not matched to a gene; V was cut back by 6 bases and J by 6 bases. CDR3 protein: CASSHLPYRGHGQPQHF. The CDR3 DNA reads TGTGCCAGCAGCCACCTACCGTACAGGGGTCACGGTCAGCCCCAGCATTTT.

The chain uses TRBV2 and TRBJ2-3; 7 nucleotides align to TRBD2. CDR1 SNHLY and CDR2 FYNNEI come from the germline V gene. V gave up 1 base and J gave up 4 bases; unmatched junction bases: 2. The CDR3 has 14 residues. The CDR3 sequence: CASSEGLAADTQYF. The CDR3 DNA reads as TGTGCCAGCAGTGAAGGGCTAGCGGCAGATACGCAGTATTTT. The complete variable domain, with remaining parts taken from reference TRBV2 and TRBJ2-3, reads EPEVTQTPSHQVTQMGQEVILRCVPISNHLYFYWYRQILGQKVEFLVSFYNNEISEKSEIFDDQFSVERPDGSNFTLKIRSTKLEDSAMYFCASSEGLAADTQYFGPGTRLTVL.

The rearrangement joins TRBV7-3 to TRBJ2-3, with 11 bases identical to TRBD2. Germline-derived CDR1 and CDR2 are SGHTA and FQGTGA. CDR3 length: 15 residues. Losses at the gene ends were 5 bases for V and 2 bases for J; bases not matched to a gene: 3. CDR3 nucleotide sequence: TGTGCCAGCAGCATAGCGGGGGGGAACACAGATACGCAGTATTTT. Residues: CASSIAGGNTDTQYF.

The chain employs TRBV4-1 and TRBJ2-1, with 11 bases identical to TRBD2. This CDR3 contains 14 residues. Germline V gene lookup returns CDR1 MGHRA and CDR2 YSYEKL. The junction had 1 base not matched to a gene; V was cut back by 1 base and J by 8 bases. The CDR3 DNA is TGCGCCAGCAGCCAAGGGGGACTAGCGGATGAGCAGTTCTTC. It yields the protein CASSQGGLADEQFF.

This chain links TRBV6-4 with TRBJ2-1; D uncertain. The germline V gene encodes CDR1 MRHNA and CDR2 SNTAGT. CDR3 length: 14 residues. Trimming took off 4 bases at V and 3 bases at J, with 10 bases between the two ends. CDR3 residues: CASSAALVYNEQFF. The DNA of the CDR3 is TGTGCCAGCAGTGCTGCGCTCGTCTACAATGAGCAGTTCTTC.

V gene TRBV10-3 combines with J gene TRBJ1-2; TRBD1 agrees at 8 bases. With V trimmed by 10 bases and J by 3 bases, 7 bases remained unmatched. Germline V gives CDR1 ENHRY, CDR2 SYGVKD. This CDR3 spans 13 amino acids. CDR3 protein: CATGQGIDYGYTF. The CDR3 region has the DNA TGTGCCACCGGACAGGGCATTGACTATGGCTACACCTTC.

The chain links TRBV19 to TRBJ2-1; no clear D gene. Germline V gene data show CDR1 as LNHDA and CDR2 as SQIVND (reference sequence). The CDR3 consists of 14 residues. Trimming removed 3 bases at V and 9 bases at J, with 15 bases between. The CDR3 nucleotides read TGTGCCAGTAGTATGGGTCCCGACTTGGGTGAGCAGTTCTTC. It yields the protein CASSMGPDLGEQFF. The variable domain in full, completed from reference TRBV19 and TRBJ2-1, reads DGGITQSPKYLFRKEGQNVTLSCEQNLNHDAMYWYRQDPGQGLRLIYYSQIVNDFQKGDIAEGYSVSREKKESFPLTVTSAQKNPTAFYLCASSMGPDLGEQFFGPGTRLTVL.